This T cell receptor beta chain is drawn from a study of control samples from healthy donors and cancer patients. Measured with immunoSEQ multiplex PCR; TCRdb has only the in-frame clones, and not every one. The table includes approximately 120,000 clones, around 89% detected once. This receptor was identified in a woman aged 50 to 65 in good health. Sequencing was performed on blood.

DNA of the CDR3: TGTGCCAGCAGCTTAATCCCTAAGGGGGGGGGCACTGAAGCTTTCTTT. Protein product: CASSLIPKGGGTEAFF. The rearrangement uses TRBV7-2 and TRBJ1-1; tentatively, D is TRBD1 (6 bases). With 2 bases removed from V and 4 bases from J, the gap between germline ends came to 17 bases. The length of the CDR3 is 16 residues. Germline V gene sequence: CDR1 SGHTA, CDR2 FQGNSA.